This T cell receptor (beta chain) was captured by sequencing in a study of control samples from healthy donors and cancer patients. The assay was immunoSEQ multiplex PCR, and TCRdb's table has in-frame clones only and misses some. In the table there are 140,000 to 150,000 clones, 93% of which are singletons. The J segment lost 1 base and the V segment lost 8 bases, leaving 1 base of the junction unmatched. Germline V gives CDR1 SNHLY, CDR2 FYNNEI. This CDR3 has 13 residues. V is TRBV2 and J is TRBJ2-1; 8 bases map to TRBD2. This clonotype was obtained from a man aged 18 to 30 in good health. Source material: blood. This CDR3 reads CASGTSSYNEQFF. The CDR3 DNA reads TGTGCCAGCGGGACTAGTTCCTACAATGAGCAGTTCTTC.